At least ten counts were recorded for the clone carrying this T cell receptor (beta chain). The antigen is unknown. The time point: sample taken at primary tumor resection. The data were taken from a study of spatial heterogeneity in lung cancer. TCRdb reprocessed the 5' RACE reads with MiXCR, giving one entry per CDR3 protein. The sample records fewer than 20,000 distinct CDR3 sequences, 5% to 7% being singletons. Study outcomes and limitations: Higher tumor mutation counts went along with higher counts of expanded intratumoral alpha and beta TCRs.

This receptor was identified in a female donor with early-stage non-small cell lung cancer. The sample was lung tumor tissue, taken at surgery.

CDR3 coding DNA: TGTGCCAGCAGCGCCGGGACCCATAGCACAGATACGCAGTATTTT. Residues: CASSAGTHSTDTQYF. The J gene is TRBJ2-3, the V gene TRBV2; D assignment may be TRBD1 or TRBD2 (5 bases each). The V end was cut by 6 bases, the J end by 0 bases, with 13 bases between. The CDR3 is made up of 15 amino acids. Germline CDR1 reads SNHLY; CDR2 reads FYNNEI.